A selection of T cell receptor beta chains follows, all from one sample in a study of control samples from healthy donors and cancer patients. The repertoire was sequenced with immunoSEQ multiplex PCR; TCRdb's copy has only in-frame clones and lacks some. The sample holds about 100,000 clones; around 89% are singletons and the top ten take under 10%. Sequences were obtained from blood. These receptors all stem from a man aged 25-40 years in good health. Each CDR3 is given with its conserved first and last residue. Each record gives: J gene, D gene, V gene, clone size, CDR3 protein, CDR3 DNA. D genes are given only for firm matches. The size of a clone is reported for some rows only, either as once, few or many, or as a class for expanded clones.

TRBJ2-3 TRBD2 TRBV6-4 few CASSDSSGGDTQYF TGTGCCAGCAGTGACTCTAGCGGGGGAGATACGCAGTATTTT
TRBJ1-1 NA TRBV25-1 once CASRGTGAQGTEAFF TGTGCCAGCAGGGGAACAGGTGCCCAGGGCACTGAAGCTTTCTTT
TRBJ1-5 NA TRBV6-6 NA CASSRSEGYNQPQHF TGTGCCAGCAGTCGATCCGAGGGATACAATCAGCCCCAGCATTTT
TRBJ2-5 TRBD1 TRBV5-6 NA CASSSLGQGKETQYF TGTGCCAGCAGCTCCTTAGGACAGGGGAAGGAGACCCAGTACTTC
TRBJ1-2 TRBD1 TRBV5-6 NA CASSWWTGGADGYTF TGTGCCAGCAGCTGGTGGACAGGGGGCGCGGATGGCTACACCTTC
TRBJ2-6 NA TRBV27 NA CASSRANVLTF TGTGCCAGCTCCCGGGCCAACGTCCTGACTTTC
TRBJ2-6 NA TRBV15 once CATSSRTVGGANVLTF TGTGCCACCAGCAGTAGGACAGTTGGCGGGGCCAACGTCCTGACTTTC
TRBJ2-1 NA TRBV19 NA CASSNMDSPLWFF TGTGCCAGTAGTAACATGGACTCCCCCCTGTGGTTCTTC
TRBJ1-1 NA TRBV6-5 NA CASSYSGSLNTEAFF TGTGCCAGCAGTTACTCTGGGAGTCTGAACACTGAAGCTTTCTTT
TRBJ1-5 NA TRBV11-2 NA CASSLVGGAGNQPQHF TGTGCCAGCAGCTTAGTTGGGGGGGCAGGCAATCAGCCCCAGCATTTT
TRBJ2-3 TRBD1 TRBV6-2/TRBV6-3 once CASSLDRGGGTDTQYF TGTGCCAGCAGCCTCGACAGGGGAGGCGGCACAGATACGCAGTATTTT
TRBJ2-2 NA TRBV4-2 few CASSREGYTGELFF TGTGCCAGCAGCCGAGAGGGGTACACCGGGGAGCTGTTTTTT
TRBJ1-2 NA TRBV7-2 NA CASSRTAYGYTF TGTGCCAGCAGCCGGACGGCCTATGGCTACACCTTC
TRBJ2-1 NA TRBV30 NA CAWRALRGPYNEQFF TGTGCCTGGAGAGCTTTACGGGGGCCCTACAATGAGCAGTTCTTC
TRBJ1-2 NA TRBV11-2 NA CASSLVLDRGQNGYTF TGTGCCAGCAGCTTAGTCTTGGACCGAGGTCAGAATGGCTACACCTTC
TRBJ2-3 TRBD2 TRBV10-3 NA CAISGGLAMDTQYF TGTGCCATCAGTGGGGGACTAGCGATGGATACGCAGTATTTT
TRBJ1-2 NA TRBV7-8 NA CASSFFAATGTYGYTF TGTGCCAGCAGCTTTTTCGCCGCGACCGGGACGTATGGCTACACCTTC
TRBJ2-4 TRBD2 TRBV6-5 NA CASSYGTNGNIQYF TGTGCCAGCAGTTACGGGACTAACGGAAACATTCAGTACTTC
TRBJ2-1 TRBD2 TRBV9 NA CASSVVLAGVNEQFF TGTGCCAGCAGCGTGGTACTAGCGGGAGTGAATGAGCAGTTCTTC